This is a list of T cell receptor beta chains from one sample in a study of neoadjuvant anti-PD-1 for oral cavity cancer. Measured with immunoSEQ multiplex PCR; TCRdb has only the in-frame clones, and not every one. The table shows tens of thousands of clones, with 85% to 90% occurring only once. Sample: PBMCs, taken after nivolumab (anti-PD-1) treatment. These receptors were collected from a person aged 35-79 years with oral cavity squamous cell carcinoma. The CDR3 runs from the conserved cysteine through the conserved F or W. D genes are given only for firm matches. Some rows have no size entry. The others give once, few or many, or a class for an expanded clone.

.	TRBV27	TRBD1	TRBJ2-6	TGTGCCAGCAGTTTAGGGACAGGTTTGTTCGGGGTTGCCTCTGGGGCCAACGTCCTGACTTTC	CASSLGTGLFGVASGANVLTF
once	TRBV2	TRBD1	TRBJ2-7	TGTGCCAGGGAGAGACAGGGCACCTACGAGCAGTACTTC	CARERQGTYEQYF
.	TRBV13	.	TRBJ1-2	TGTGCCAGCAGCTTAGGGACAGGTTCCTATGGCTACACCTTC	CASSLGTGSYGYTF
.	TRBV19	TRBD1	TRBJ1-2	TGTGCCAGTAGTAGGGGACAGAACTATGGCTACACCTTC	CASSRGQNYGYTF
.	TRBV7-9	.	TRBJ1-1	TGTGCCAGCAGCTTAGGCGTGGAGAGGACTGAAGCTTTCTTT	CASSLGVERTEAFF
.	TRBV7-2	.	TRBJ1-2	TGTGCCAGCAGCTTAGAACAGGCGGCTACTAACTATGGCTACACCTTC	CASSLEQAATNYGYTF
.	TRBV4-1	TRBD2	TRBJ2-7	TGCGCCAGCAAGAAAGCGGGGGGCTATCAGTACGAGCAGTACTTC	CASKKAGGYQYEQYF
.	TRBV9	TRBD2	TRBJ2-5	TGTGCCAGCAGCGTCGCACTAGCGCCAGAGACCCAGTACTTC	CASSVALAPETQYF
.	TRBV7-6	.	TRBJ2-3	TGTGCCAGCAGCTCTCGGGACTCTGATACGCAGTATTTT	CASSSRDSDTQYF
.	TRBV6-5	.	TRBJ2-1	TGTGCCAGCAGTTACTCACAGCTATTGGGTGAGCAGTTCTTC	CASSYSQLLGEQFF
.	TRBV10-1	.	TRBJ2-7	TGCGCCAGCAGTGAAGGGGGATCCTACGAGCAGTACTTC	CASSEGGSYEQYF
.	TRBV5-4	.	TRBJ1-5	TGTGCCAGCAGCTTGGCAGGACTCAATCAGCCCCAGCATTTT	CASSLAGLNQPQHF
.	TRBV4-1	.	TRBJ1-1	TGCGCCAGCAGTCAGTCGGGGGCTATCACTGAAGCTTTCTTT	CASSQSGAITEAFF
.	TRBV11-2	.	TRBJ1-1	TGTGCCAGCAGCCCAACGCAGGGGAGTGAAGCTTTCTTT	CASSPTQGSEAFF
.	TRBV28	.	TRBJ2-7	TGTGCCAGCAGTTTTCCCAGCTATAGCGAGCAGTACTTC	CASSFPSYSEQYF
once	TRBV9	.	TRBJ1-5	TGTGCCAGCAGCCAGGGAAGCAATCAGCCCCAGCATTTT	CASSQGSNQPQHF
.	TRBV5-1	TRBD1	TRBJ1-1	TGCGCCAGTGGGACAGGGCAGAACACTGAAGCTTTCTTT	CASGTGQNTEAFF
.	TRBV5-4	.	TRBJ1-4	TGTGCCAGCAGCCCCGGCCGGGGCACCGCTAATGAAAAACTGTTTTTT	CASSPGRGTANEKLFF
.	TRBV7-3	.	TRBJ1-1	TGTGCCAGCAGCTCCACCGGCCGTCGAGCTTTCTTT	CASSSTGRRAFF
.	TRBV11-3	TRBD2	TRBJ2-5	TGTGCCAGCAGCTTAGGTCGGACTAGCTTGGGAGAGACCCAGTACTTC	CASSLGRTSLGETQYF
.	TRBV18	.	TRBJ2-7	TGTGCCAGCTCACCACGCGCTGAGGGTAACGAGCAGTACTTC	CASSPRAEGNEQYF
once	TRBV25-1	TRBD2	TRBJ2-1	TGTGCCAGCAGTCCGACCAGACTAGCGGCGGGAAAGAATGAGCAGTTCTTC	CASSPTRLAAGKNEQFF
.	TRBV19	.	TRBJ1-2	TGTGCCAGTAGTATAGATCTCTACCAAACGGGCTACACCTTC	CASSIDLYQTGYTF
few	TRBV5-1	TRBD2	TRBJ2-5	TGCGCCAGCAGCTTGGTAGCGGGTCCGGAAGAGACCCAGTACTTC	CASSLVAGPEETQYF
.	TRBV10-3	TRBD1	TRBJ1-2	TGTGCCATCAGGCCCGGACAGGGGACGGAGGGCTACACCTTC	CAIRPGQGTEGYTF
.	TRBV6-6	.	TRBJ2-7	TGTGCCAGCAACTTGGTCCGGGGCCCCTACGAGCAGTACTTC	CASNLVRGPYEQYF
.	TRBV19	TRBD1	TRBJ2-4	TGTGCCAGTATTCCTAATACAGGGGGCCAGGGCATTCAGTACTTC	CASIPNTGGQGIQYF
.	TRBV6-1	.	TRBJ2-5	TGTGCCAGCCTGGGCAACCAAGAGACCCAGTACTTC	CASLGNQETQYF
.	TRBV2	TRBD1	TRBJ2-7	TGTGCCAGCAGTTCGGACAGGGGAGACTACGAGCAGTACTTC	CASSSDRGDYEQYF
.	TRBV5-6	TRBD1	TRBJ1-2	TGTGCCAGCAGCTTGCTGGGACAGAAATATGGCTACACCTTC	CASSLLGQKYGYTF
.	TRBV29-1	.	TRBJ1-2	TGCAGCGTTGCGGATAGCAACTATGGCTACACCTTC	CSVADSNYGYTF
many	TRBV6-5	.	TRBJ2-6	TGTGCCAGCAGTCAGACAGTTGGGGCCAACGTCCTGACTTTC	CASSQTVGANVLTF
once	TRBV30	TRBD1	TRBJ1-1	TGTGCCTGGAATAGGGGGCGCACTGAAGCTTTCTTT	CAWNRGRTEAFF
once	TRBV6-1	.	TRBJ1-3	TGTGCCAGCAGTGACTCTGGAAACACCATATATTTT	CASSDSGNTIYF
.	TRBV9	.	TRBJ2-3	TGTGCCAGCAGCGTAGAGGGGCAGGGTTTGGCTCTTTTT	CASSVEGQGLALF
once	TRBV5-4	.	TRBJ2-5	TGTGCCAGCAGCTTTGGACGGTCGTTGGGGGAGACCCAGTACTTC	CASSFGRSLGETQYF
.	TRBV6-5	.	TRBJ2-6	TGTGCCAGCAGTTACCAAGCAGGCTCTGGGGCCAACGTCCTGACTTTC	CASSYQAGSGANVLTF
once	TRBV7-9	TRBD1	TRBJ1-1	TGTGCCAGCAGCTTCGGGACAGTTGAAGCTTTCTTT	CASSFGTVEAFF
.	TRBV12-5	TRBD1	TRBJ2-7	TGTGCTAGTGGTTTGGTAACAGGGGGAGCCTACGAGCAGTACTTC	CASGLVTGGAYEQYF
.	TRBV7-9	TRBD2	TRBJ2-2	TGTGCCAGCAGACACGATCGCGGGAGTATGATCCCCGGGGAGCTGTTTTTT	CASRHDRGSMIPGELFF
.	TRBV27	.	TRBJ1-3	TGTGCCAGCAAGGGAGGGCCCTCTGGAAACACCATATATTTT	CASKGGPSGNTIYF
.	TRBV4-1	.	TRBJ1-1	TGCGCCAGCAGGACGCGGGGGCTCACTGAAGCTTTCTTT	CASRTRGLTEAFF
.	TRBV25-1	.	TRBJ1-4	TGTGCCAGCAGTGAATCGCAGCCCGGGGCAACTAATGAAAAACTGTTTTTT	CASSESQPGATNEKLFF
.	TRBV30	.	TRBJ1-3	TGTGCCTGGAGTACCCGAGGGGGGGTTACTGGAAACACCATATATTTT	CAWSTRGGVTGNTIYF
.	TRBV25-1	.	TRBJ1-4	TGTGCCAGCAGTGATTCGAGGGCCGGAGGTGAAAAACTGTTTTTT	CASSDSRAGGEKLFF
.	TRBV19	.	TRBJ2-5	TGTGCCAGTAGTATGTGGGGTCTGAACTACCAAGAGACCCAGTACTTC	CASSMWGLNYQETQYF
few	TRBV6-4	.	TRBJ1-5	TGTGCCAGCAGTGAGGGAACCGGGAATCAGCCCCAGCATTTT	CASSEGTGNQPQHF
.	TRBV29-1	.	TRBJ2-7	TGCAGCGTTGGAGAGAGCGGGCGGGCCGAGCAGTACTTC	CSVGESGRAEQYF
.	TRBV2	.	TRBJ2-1	TGTGCCAGCAGTGGGAGGGGGGAGAATGAGCAGTTCTTC	CASSGRGENEQFF
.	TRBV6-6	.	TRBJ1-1	TGTGCCAGCAGTTCCCGGGGGGCGCTCATGAACACTGAAGCTTTCTTT	CASSSRGALMNTEAFF
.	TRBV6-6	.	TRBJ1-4	TGTGCCAGCAGTACTACAGGTGCAACTAATGAAAAACTGTTTTTT	CASSTTGATNEKLFF
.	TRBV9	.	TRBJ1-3	TGTGCCAGCAGCGACCTCAGTGACACCTCCTCTGGAAACACCATATATTTT	CASSDLSDTSSGNTIYF
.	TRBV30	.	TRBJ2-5	TGTGCCTGGAGTTCCCGGACTAAAGGGACCCAGTACTTC	CAWSSRTKGTQYF
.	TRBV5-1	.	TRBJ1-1	TGCGCCAGCAGCTCCCGGGAGGTTAACACTGAAGCTTTCTTT	CASSSREVNTEAFF